A selection of T cell receptor beta chains follows, all from one sample in a study of cytomegalovirus exposure and HLA in healthy donors. Profiled with immunoSEQ multiplex PCR; TCRdb holds only in-frame clones, not every one. The sample includes 210,000 or so clones, approximately 80% seen only once; the top ten take roughly 0.75%. Sequenced: PBMCs. These receptors were collected from a boy aged 2-15 years in good health and CMV-seronegative. Each CDR3 is given with its conserved first and last residue. The D gene is left open where the match is weak. Part of the rows lack a size; the others show once, few, many or a class for expanded clones.

TRBV13,12,TRBJ2-5,TRBD2,.,CASSGGGETQYF,TGTGCCAGCAGCGGCGGGGGTGAGACCCAGTACTTC
TRBV29-1,15,TRBJ1-1,.,.,CSVEGRAGMNTEAFF,TGCAGCGTTGAGGGTCGAGCAGGGATGAACACTGAAGCTTTCTTT
TRBV5-1,13,TRBJ1-1,.,few,CASSIDSVLEAFF,TGCGCCAGCAGCATCGACAGCGTCCTGGAAGCTTTCTTT
TRBV5-4,13,TRBJ2-1,TRBD1,.,CASSLQGYNEQFF,TGTGCCAGCAGCTTACAGGGGTACAATGAGCAGTTCTTC
TRBV6-4,15,TRBJ2-7,TRBD2,.,CASSPLAGGLGEQYF,TGTGCCAGCAGTCCACTAGCGGGGGGGCTCGGCGAGCAGTACTTC
TRBV10-3,18,TRBJ2-5,TRBD2,.,CAISELSGAPPYQETQYF,TGTGCCATCAGTGAACTAAGCGGGGCGCCTCCCTATCAAGAGACCCAGTACTTC
TRBV30,13,TRBJ1-2,.,.,CACTSKSNYGYTF,TGTGCCTGTACTTCGAAGTCCAACTATGGCTACACCTTC
TRBV12-5,14,TRBJ2-1,.,.,CASGGWQGHNEQFF,TGTGCTAGTGGCGGGTGGCAGGGCCACAATGAGCAGTTCTTC
TRBV5-4,13,TRBJ2-7,TRBD1,once,CASSLTGGHEQYF,TGTGCCAGCAGCTTGACAGGGGGTCACGAGCAGTACTTC
TRBV5-1,15,TRBJ2-1,TRBD2,once,CASSLVAGGSNEQFF,TGCGCCAGCAGCTTGGTAGCGGGAGGGTCCAATGAGCAGTTCTTC
TRBV5-4,15,TRBJ2-3,TRBD2,.,CASSFGLAGGDTQYF,TGTGCCAGCAGCTTCGGACTAGCAGGTGGAGATACGCAGTATTTT
TRBV13,15,TRBJ2-7,TRBD2,.,CASSAAGGTNYEQYF,TGTGCCAGCAGCGCAGCGGGGGGGACGAACTACGAGCAGTACTTC
TRBV29-1,15,TRBJ1-2,.,.,CSVPDSGRANYGYTF,TGCAGCGTTCCCGACAGTGGAAGGGCTAACTATGGCTACACCTTC